The present T cell receptor beta chain was sequenced within a study of circulating and synovial CD4+ cells in juvenile arthritis. Study outcomes and limitations: Deeper sequencing increased measured overlap with synovial clonotypes. Bulk blood CD4 samples held at least an order of magnitude more or fewer genomes than CPL. These blood cells shared more CDR3 sequences with synovium than bulk blood.

As to this clone: The antigen remains unidentified.

TCRdb's copy holds only in-frame clones and misses some; the assay was immunoSEQ multiplex PCR. The sample includes tens of thousands of clones, roughly 96% of them seen just once. Per germline, CDR1 SGHNT and CDR2 YENEEA. The CDR3 is 16 residues long. Trimming stripped 5 bases from V and 5 bases from J, with 18 bases between. V gene TRBV11-3 combines with J gene TRBJ2-2, with TRBD2 as a possible D gene (7 bases). The receptor's source is a human donor with juvenile idiopathic arthritis. What was sequenced was CD4+ T cells from blood. The CDR3: CASSRQRGALTGELFF. CDR3 nucleotides: TGTGCCAGCAGCCGCCAACGGGGGGCCCTGACCGGGGAGCTGTTTTTT.